This TCR beta chain was identified in a study of T-cell memory formation after mild COVID-19. The germline gives CDR1 MGHDK, CDR2 SYGVNS. The CDR3 has 13 amino acids. Trimming cost V 8 bases and J 0 bases, with 10 bases left between them. Via MiXCR, TCRdb re-called the 5' RACE reads, giving one row per CDR3 protein. The table has around 530,000 distinct CDR3 sequences, 20% to 25% seen once. The clonotype comes from an adult woman who had mild COVID-19 (a few samples of this study predate the infection). Cell type and time point are not known. Sequenced input: PBMCs or a T cell subset sorted from them (not recorded which). The chain carries TRBV25-1 and TRBJ2-5, with D possibly being TRBD1 (6 bases). The CDR3 is CASSDSYQETQYF. The CDR3, as DNA: TGTGCCAGCTCGGACAGCTACCAAGAGACCCAGTACTTC.